The 22 T cell receptor beta chains in this list originate from one sample, sequenced in a study of blood T cell repertoires in COVID-19. Produced via immunoSEQ multiplex PCR; TCRdb's table is partial and in-frame only. The sample records about 250,000 clones, about nine tenths being singletons. Sequencing used PBMCs or T cells enriched from blood (not recorded which). The receptors originated from a man between 18 and 29 years old who had recovered from COVID-19.

This clone was detected a few times. The chain employs TRBV4-1 and TRBJ2-7, with 7 bases lining up with TRBD1. The CDR3 loop spans 12 amino acids. Germline V gives CDR1 MGHRA, CDR2 YSYEKL. The V gene end was trimmed by 5 bases and the J gene end by 6 bases; junction bases not matched to a gene: 4. The CDR3 reads CASSSQGSEQYF. The DNA for the CDR3 is TGCGCCAGCAGCTCACAGGGGTCCGAGCAGTACTTC.

This sequence joins TRBV25-1 and TRBJ1-5; 9 nucleotides match TRBD1. CDR1 is MGHDK, CDR2 SYGVNS, per germline. This CDR3 comprises 16 residues. Unmatched junction bases numbered 6, after V lost 3 bases and J lost 3 bases. The chain's CDR3 is CASSDNRGLYNQPQHF. The CDR3 DNA follows: TGTGCCAGCAGTGATAACAGGGGGCTCTACAATCAGCCCCAGCATTTT.

Remarks on this clone: The germline gene is not matched at one end of the junction; a read error may be the cause. The chain has TRBV5-1 and TRBJ2-5; 9 bases are a match to TRBD1. Germline CDR1 SGHRS, CDR2 YFSETQ. The CDR3 is 15 amino acids. The CDR3 reads CASSLGDRDQETQYF. DNA for the CDR3: TGCGCCAGCAGCTTAGGGGACAGGGACCAGGAGACCCAGTACTTC.

The rearrangement joins TRBV10-1 to TRBJ2-1, with TRBD2 matching 9 bases. Per the germline V gene, CDR1 is WNHNN and CDR2 is SYGVQD (reference sequence). This CDR3 comprises 15 residues. V trimming: 2 bases; J trimming: 6 bases; junction bases outside the gene matches: 5. The CDR3 bases are TGCGCCAGCAGTGAGGGGCGGGAGGGCCTCAATGAGCAGTTCTTC. Translation gives CASSEGREGLNEQFF.

This clone was observed a single time. The CDR3 region is CASSTGRHYGYTF. CDR3 in DNA: TGTGCCAGCAGTACAGGGCGTCACTATGGCTACACCTTC. The V and J genes are TRBV12-3 or TRBV12-4 and TRBJ1-2; D is perhaps TRBD1 (6 bases). The CDR3 runs 13 residues. V dropped 5 bases and J dropped 3 bases, with 10 bases sitting between them.

This clone turned up a few times. The rearrangement joins TRBV4-1 to TRBJ2-7, with D tentatively TRBD2 (6 bases). The CDR3 covers 15 residues. Germline CDR1 MGHRA, CDR2 YSYEKL. The V end was cut by 0 bases, the J end by 3 bases, with 12 bases between. CDR3 sequence (DNA): TGCGCCAGCAGCCAAGAGAGGCTAGCGCGCTACGAGCAGTACTTC. Protein: CASSQERLARYEQYF.

This sequence joins TRBV3-1 (or the pseudogene TRBV3-2) and TRBJ2-1; D unresolved. V was cut by 4 bases and J by 8 bases, with 9 bases left in between. Germline CDR1 is LGHDT and CDR2 is YNNKEL (reference sequence). The CDR3 spans 12 residues. This CDR3 reads CASSPYRDEQFF. CDR3 DNA: TGTGCCAGCAGCCCATACAGAGATGAGCAGTTCTTC.

V usage is TRBV5-5 and J usage is TRBJ2-7; a possible D gene is TRBD2 (6 bases). The CDR3 runs to 15 residues. Germline-derived CDR1 and CDR2 are SGHKS and YYEKEE (reference sequence). Deletions cut 4 bases from V and 7 bases from J, with 21 bases between. This chain's CDR3 is CASSPLGRGGGEQYF. The CDR3 DNA follows: TGTGCCAGCAGCCCCCTGGGGCGGGGTGGGGGAGAGCAGTACTTC.

This chain connects TRBV20-1 to TRBJ2-3; D not certain. V was shortened by 6 bases and J by 12 bases, with 16 bases between the two germline ends. In germline, CDR1 is DFQATT, CDR2 SNEGSKA (reference sequence). CDR3 length equals 11 residues. The CDR3 DNA sequence: TGCAGTGCCCATGTACTCATGATTCAGTATTTT. It translates to CSAHVLMIQYF.

This clone was detected once. The chain is built from TRBV7-2 and TRBJ2-2; tentatively, D is TRBD1 (6 bases). The CDR3 runs 13 residues. Trimming shortened V by 6 bases and J by 4 bases, and 9 bases separated the two germline ends. Germline lookup yields CDR1 SGHTA and CDR2 FQGNSA. CDR3: CASSPGVTGELFF. The CDR3 DNA reads TGTGCCAGCAGTCCAGGGGTCACCGGGGAGCTGTTTTTT.

The chain employs TRBV20-1 and TRBJ1-5; D possibly corresponds to TRBD1 (5 bases). V was cut by 3 bases and J by 4 bases, with 10 bases left in between. The CDR3 runs to 13 residues. CDR1 DFQATT and CDR2 SNEGSKA come from the germline V gene (reference sequence). Here the CDR3 reads CSASSGGNQPQHF. CDR3 in DNA: TGCAGTGCTAGTAGCGGGGGGAATCAGCCCCAGCATTTT.

The chain employs TRBV5-1 and TRBJ2-2; D unclear. The CDR3 covers 15 residues. The germline V gene encodes CDR1 SGHRS and CDR2 YFSETQ. Trimming shortened V by 5 bases and J by 0 bases, and 11 bases separated the two germline ends. The CDR3 loop is CASRLQKSNTGELFF. The CDR3 DNA is TGCGCCAGCAGGTTACAGAAATCGAACACCGGGGAGCTGTTTTTT.

This sequence joins TRBV4-1 and TRBJ2-7; 7 positions agree with TRBD1. Germline CDR1 and CDR2: MGHRA and YSYEKL. The length of the CDR3 is 15 residues. The trim removed 0 bases at V and 2 bases at J, leaving 4 bases unmatched. The CDR3 DNA follows: TGCGCCAGCAGCCAAGAGACCAGGGGGACCTACGAGCAGTACTTC. Residues: CASSQETRGTYEQYF.

The chain couples TRBV28 to TRBJ2-7, with 13 nucleotides matching TRBD2. This CDR3 spans 14 amino acids. Germline trimming cut 6 bases from V and 6 bases from J; bases unmatched to any gene: 5. The germline V gene has CDR1 MDHEN and CDR2 SYDVKM. CDR3 loop: CASRSGLAGSEQYF. For the CDR3, the DNA is TGTGCCAGCAGATCGGGACTAGCGGGGAGCGAGCAGTACTTC.

This chain links TRBV10-3 with TRBJ1-4; D is ambiguous. The germline gives CDR1 ENHRY, CDR2 SYGVKD. Trimming removed 3 bases at V and 0 bases at J, with 20 bases between. This CDR3 has 19 residues. CDR3 DNA sequence: TGTGCCATCAGTGACCAGAGGGCGGGCCCAACTGCAACTAATGAAAAACTGTTTTTT. Residues: CAISDQRAGPTATNEKLFF.

The V call is TRBV27, the J call TRBJ1-2; D gene unclear. Germline V gene sequence: CDR1 MNHEY, CDR2 SMNVEV (reference sequence). The germline V and J ends were trimmed by 5 bases and 2 bases, with 9 bases remaining between them. This CDR3 comprises 13 residues. The CDR3 DNA reads as TGTGCCAGCAGTGCCCGGAGAAACTATGGCTACACCTTC. Its translation is CASSARRNYGYTF.

The J gene is TRBJ2-1, the V gene TRBV15, with D uncertain. CDR3 length: 14 amino acids. Germline CDR1 reads LNHNV; CDR2 reads YYDKDF (reference sequence). V dropped 1 base and J dropped 3 bases, with 7 bases sitting between them. In DNA form, the CDR3 reads TGTGCCACCAGCAGAGGACTTGACTACAATGAGCAGTTCTTC. Translation gives CATSRGLDYNEQFF.

The chain joins TRBV19 to TRBJ2-7, with D unresolved. Germline V gene lookup returns CDR1 LNHDA and CDR2 SQIVND (reference sequence). V was pared by 6 bases and J by 0 bases, with 15 bases between. The CDR3 is made up of 15 amino acids. CDR3 sequence reads: CASSRSPWSSYEQYF. CDR3 coding DNA: TGTGCCAGTAGCCGTAGTCCCTGGAGCTCCTACGAGCAGTACTTC.

In nucleotides, the CDR3 is TGTGCCAGCAGCCCAACCCGGGAGAATACGCAGTATTTT. Its protein product is CASSPTRENTQYF. The chain joins TRBV2 to TRBJ2-3; maybe TRBD2 (6 bases). The V and J ends lost 6 bases and 7 bases respectively, with 14 bases between them. The V gene's germline CDR1 is SNHLY and CDR2 FYNNEI. This CDR3 spans 13 amino acids.

The rearrangement joins TRBV7-9 to TRBJ1-6, with 7 nucleotides matching TRBD1. The ends lost 0 bases at V and 9 bases at J; junction bases unmatched: 8. This CDR3 region has 16 residues. CDR1 and CDR2 (germline): SEHNR, FQNEAQ (reference sequence). CDR3 in DNA: TGTGCCAGCAGCTTAGCAGGGGACAGTACCTTTTCACCCCTCCACTTT. This sequence encodes CASSLAGDSTFSPLHF. The full variable domain, completed using reference TRBV7-9 and TRBJ1-6, is DTGVSQNPRHKITKRGQNVTFRCDPISEHNRLYWYRQTLGQGPEFLTYFQNEAQLEKSRLLSDRFSAERPKGSFSTLEIQRTEQGDSAMYLCASSLAGDSTFSPLHFGNGTRLTVT.

CDR3 region: CASSSGQQNTEAFF. In nucleotides, the CDR3 is TGTGCCAGCAGCTCGGGACAACAGAACACTGAAGCTTTCTTT. J is TRBJ1-1 and V is TRBV7-3, with a weak D call TRBD1 (6 bases). Germline assignment: CDR1 SGHTA and CDR2 FQGTGA. The CDR3 length is 14 residues. The V and J ends lost 4 bases and 1 base respectively, with 10 bases between them.

This clone appeared once. J is TRBJ2-3 and V is TRBV6-6; 10 nucleotides align to TRBD2. Germline loops: CDR1 MNHNY, CDR2 SVGAGI (reference sequence). The CDR3 is 16 residues long. The V gene end was trimmed by 2 bases and the J gene end by 1 base; junction bases not matched to a gene: 3. This CDR3 is CASSYRTSGGTDTQYF. The DNA for the CDR3 is TGTGCCAGCAGTTACAGAACTAGCGGGGGCACAGATACGCAGTATTTT.